These T cell receptor beta chains were read from a single sample in a study of regulatory T cells in long-lasting Graves disease. MiXCR, applied by TCRdb to the multiplex PCR reads, yields one record per CDR3 protein. This sample has over 450,000 distinct CDR3 sequences, with about 11% found just once. The sample was also reused in another study, on T cells in Graves' hyperthyroidism and ophthalmopathy.

The material was peripheral blood mononuclear cells (PBMCs), obtained at new diagnosis, from a patient treated with antithyroid drugs. The receptors here all came from a woman aged 25 to 39 with Graves disease. CDR3s include the opening cysteine and the closing phenylalanine or tryptophan. The D gene is left open where the match is weak. Not all rows give a size; the values are once, few, many and, for expanded clones, a class.

clone_size	d_call	v_call	j_call	cdr3_aa	cdr3_nt
many	.	TRBV12-3/TRBV12-4	TRBJ1-2	CASSLAPVSRYGYTF	TGTGCCAGCAGTTTAGCGCCGGTTTCGCGCTATGGCTACACCTTC
many	.	TRBV20-1	TRBJ1-2	CSARPAASGYTF	TGCAGTGCTAGGCCGGCAGCGAGTGGCTACACCTTC
many	.	TRBV18	TRBJ2-1	CASSPRKGGIYNEQFF	TGTGCCAGCTCACCACGTAAGGGCGGGATCTACAATGAGCAGTTCTTC
.	.	TRBV19	TRBJ2-1	CASSTPLRYTLLSEQFF	TGTGCCAGTAGTACTCCGTTGAGGTACACGCTTTTAAGTGAGCAGTTCTTC
many	TRBD1	TRBV12-3/TRBV12-4	TRBJ2-5	CASSPDRGGIETQYF	TGTGCCAGCAGCCCTGACAGGGGGGGTATAGAGACCCAGTACTTC
many	TRBD1	TRBV12-3/TRBV12-4	TRBJ1-4	CASSLSKGAGREKLFF	TGTGCCAGCAGTTTGTCGAAGGGGGCCGGACGGGAAAAACTGTTTTTT
many	.	TRBV12-3/TRBV12-4	TRBJ1-1	CASSPRRMTEAFF	TGTGCCAGCAGTCCTAGGAGGATGACTGAAGCTTTCTTT
many	TRBD2	TRBV20-1	TRBJ2-7	CSARQLAGAYEQYF	TGCAGTGCTAGGCAGCTAGCGGGAGCCTACGAGCAGTACTTC
many	.	TRBV29-1	TRBJ1-1	CSVVVSGGTEAFF	TGCAGCGTTGTTGTGAGTGGGGGCACTGAAGCTTTCTTT
.	.	TRBV16	TRBJ1-2	CASSHSEQGGAGYTF	TGTGCCAGCAGCCACTCTGAACAAGGGGGAGCTGGCTACACCTTC